Sequencing of this T cell receptor (beta chain) was carried out in a study of T cell clones after liver transplantation. Germline CDR1 reads SGHDT; CDR2 reads YYEEEE. Trimming took 0 bases from V and 5 from J; bases not matched to a gene: 1. This CDR3 region has 13 residues. Sequencing was performed with immunoSEQ multiplex PCR; in TCRdb, only in-frame clones are kept and a portion is missing. Among about 15,000 clones listed, about four fifths were seen once. This material consisted of CD8+ T cells from blood, taken around 4 years after liver transplant. The sequence derives from a human patient who received a liver transplant. Some T cells may arise from the graft donor. The chain links TRBV5-6 to TRBJ2-7; TRBD1 matches 8 bases. CDR3 sequence reads: CASSLAGQDEQYF. Here the CDR3 DNA reads TGTGCCAGCAGCTTGGCGGGACAGGACGAGCAGTACTTC. Full variable domain (missing parts from reference TRBV5-6 and TRBJ2-7): DAGVTQSPTHLIKTRGQQVTLRCSPKSGHDTVSWYQQALGQGPQFIFQYYEEEERQRGNFPDRFSGHQFPNYSSELNVNALLLGDSALYLCASSLAGQDEQYFGPGTRLTVT.